This T cell receptor (beta chain) is from a study of regulatory T cells in long-lasting Graves disease. Study results and limitations: Fewer public clonotypes were shared by new patients (over 950) than by persistent patients (fewer than 3,000). Results may be inaccurate due to the small sample size.

Arm-PCR of CDR3 regions and iRepertoire HTBI primers were used to build TCR beta libraries. Each CDR3 protein gets one entry after TCRdb re-called the multiplex PCR reads with MiXCR. The sample includes about 660,000 distinct CDR3 sequences, around 30% of them seen just once. This CDR3 spans 15 amino acids. Looked up from germline, CDR1 is SEHNR and CDR2 is FQNEAQ (reference sequence). Trimming took off 2 bases at V and 0 bases at J, with 10 bases between the two ends. In this sample, this clonotype turned up many times. The antigen remains undetermined. As to time point: persistent/refractory GD, antithyroid drugs over 5 years with positive TRAb. The authors made the TCR library using RNA they extracted from PBMCs.

The specimen comprised peripheral blood mononuclear cells (PBMCs), sampled when the disease was refractory, from a patient treated with antithyroid drugs. The origin of this receptor is a female donor with Graves disease. The rearrangement links TRBV7-9 to TRBJ1-2; D is unclear. CDR3: CASSLLGNANYGYTF. CDR3 DNA: TGTGCCAGCAGCTTACTGGGGAATGCTAACTATGGCTACACCTTC.